The 7 T cell receptor beta chains below were found in one sample sequenced in a study of technical replicates of blood from a handful of donors. TCRdb's table, derived via immunoSEQ multiplex PCR, lists solely in-frame clones and lacks some. Altogether about 88,000 clones are present, 85% to 95% being singletons, with the ten largest covering 0.25%. The sample comprised T cells isolated from PBMCs. These receptors were taken from a human donor in good health.

In nucleotides, the CDR3 is TGTGCTAGTGGTTTCGGAGCGGGTAACACCTACAATGAGCAGTTCTTC. It translates to CASGFGAGNTYNEQFF. This chain connects TRBV12-5 to TRBJ2-1; possibly TRBD2 for D (6 bases). This CDR3 is built from 16 residues. Germline CDR1 LGHNT, CDR2 FRNRAP. Trimming left V 3 bases short and J 2 bases short, with 14 bases between.

This rearrangement joins TRBV5-4 to TRBJ2-2; tentative D call: TRBD1 (5 bases). This CDR3 is 14 amino acids long. Germline CDR1 SGHNT, CDR2 YYREEE (reference sequence). V lost 2 bases, J lost 3 bases, and 8 bases lay in between. The CDR3 DNA reads as TGTGCCAGCAGCTTATCAGGGTACACCGGGGAGCTGTTTTTT. Its translation: CASSLSGYTGELFF. Full variable domain (missing parts from reference TRBV5-4 and TRBJ2-2): ETGVTQSPTHLIKTRGQQVTLRCSSQSGHNTVSWYQQALGQGPQFIFQYYREEENGRGNFPPRFSGLQFPNYSSELNVNALELDDSALYLCASSLSGYTGELFFGEGSRLTVL.

This chain joins TRBV18 and TRBJ1-2; maybe TRBD1 (5 bases). The CDR3 runs to 12 residues. Germline CDR1 reads KGHSH; CDR2 reads LQKENI. V lost 4 bases to trimming and J lost 11 bases, with 14 bases between them. DNA of the CDR3: TGTGCCAGCTCACGATGGGGGGAATTTTACACCTTC. Translating gives CASSRWGEFYTF.

The CDR3 loop reads CASSILAGGYNEQFF. The CDR3 region has the DNA TGTGCCAGCAGTATACTAGCGGGAGGGTACAATGAGCAGTTCTTC. The chain couples TRBV6-5 to TRBJ2-1, with 13 bases matching TRBD2. Germline V gives CDR1 MNHEY, CDR2 SVGAGI. The CDR3 is made up of 15 amino acids. V was pared by 5 bases and J by 4 bases, with 2 bases of the junction left unmatched.

The chain employs TRBV30 and TRBJ2-2; perhaps TRBD2 as D (6 bases). Germline V gene lookup returns CDR1 GTSNPN and CDR2 SVGIG (reference sequence). V gave up 2 bases and J gave up 1 base, with 8 bases separating them. The CDR3 runs 14 residues. This CDR3 is CAWSTGGNTGELFF. The CDR3 DNA follows: TGTGCCTGGAGTACCGGGGGGAACACCGGGGAGCTGTTTTTT.

The V gene is TRBV4-2, the J gene TRBJ2-1, with 16 bases identical to TRBD2. V was clipped by 4 bases and J by 9 bases; unmatched bases: 15. This CDR3 spans 19 amino acids. Germline V gives CDR1 LGHNA, CDR2 YNFKEQ. The CDR3 sequence: CASSRPGLAGGPGGSEQFF. The CDR3 DNA reads as TGTGCCAGCAGCCGACCGGGACTAGCGGGAGGGCCTGGGGGCAGTGAGCAGTTCTTC.

The chain employs TRBV2 and TRBJ1-1; TRBD1 agrees at 7 bases. Trimming cost V 6 bases and J 4 bases; bases outside gene matches: 8. The CDR3 has 14 amino acids. Germline V CDR1 and CDR2: SNHLY, FYNNEI. The CDR3 nucleotides are TGTGCCAGCAGCGGGGACAGTATAGGCACTGAAGCTTTCTTT. Translation: CASSGDSIGTEAFF.